These 32 T cell receptor beta chains were all obtained from the same sample, sequenced in a study of identical twins' blood T cells. MiXCR, run by TCRdb on the 5' RACE reads, gives a single entry per CDR3 protein. The sample carries fewer than 450,000 distinct CDR3 sequences, 25% to 35% recorded once. The specimen was PBMCs. These receptors originate from a woman between 18 and 49 years old in good health.

Only one count was recorded for this clonotype. The chain links TRBV6-1 to TRBJ1-1; weak D call: TRBD1 (6 bases). Trimming shortened V by 2 bases and J by 9 bases, and 10 bases separated the two germline ends. This CDR3 comprises 12 residues. The germline V gene encodes CDR1 MNHNS and CDR2 SASEGT. CDR3 residues: CASSETRGKAFF. The CDR3 nucleotides read TGTGCCAGCAGTGAAACTAGGGGGAAAGCTTTCTTT.

Only a few counts were recorded for this clonotype. This rearrangement joins TRBV29-1 to TRBJ2-3, with a weak D call TRBD2 (6 bases). Germline V gene data show CDR1 as SQVTM and CDR2 as ANQGSEA. Trimming stripped 3 bases from V and 4 bases from J, with 14 bases between. This CDR3 comprises 14 residues. The CDR3 loop is CSVEGREFADTQYF. CDR3 bases: TGCAGCGTTGAGGGTCGGGAGTTCGCAGATACGCAGTATTTT.

This clonotype showed up just a few times. One junction end does not reproduce the germline sequence, and a read error may be involved. The chain is built from TRBV19 and TRBJ1-3; D is uncertain. The V gene's germline CDR1 is LNHDA and CDR2 SQIVND (reference sequence). The CDR3 is made up of 14 amino acids. CDR3: CASSATVSGNTVYF. CDR3 nucleotide sequence: TGTGCCAGTAGTGCTACGGTCTCTGGAAACACCGTATATTTT. Together with reference TRBV19 and TRBJ1-3, the CDR3 gives the full variable domain: DGGITQSPKYLFRKEGQNVTLSCEQNLNHDAMYWYRQDPGQGLRLIYYSQIVNDFQKGDIAEGYSVSREKKESFPLTVTSAQKNPTAFYLCASSATVSGNTVYFGEGSWLTVV.

The rearrangement links TRBV2 to TRBJ1-1, with D hard to call. V was cut by 7 bases and J by 0 bases, with 9 bases left in between. Germline V gives CDR1 SNHLY, CDR2 FYNNEI. The CDR3 has 13 amino acids. CDR3 loop: CASILNMNTEAFF. The CDR3 nucleotides are TGTGCCAGCATCCTCAATATGAACACTGAAGCTTTCTTT.

Details on this clonotype: This may be a read error, as it is one base from a much larger clone. The chain couples TRBV29-1 to TRBJ1-2, with 7 bases lining up with TRBD1. CDR3 length: 14 residues. CDR1 SQVTM and CDR2 ANQGSEA come from the germline V gene. The CDR3 sequence is CSAIGTVRNCGYTF. The CDR3 coding sequence is TGCAGCGCCATAGGGACAGTGAGGAACTGTGGCTACACCTTC.

This clonotype has a handful of counts. J is TRBJ1-5 and V is TRBV15; D is unresolved. Germline V lookup: CDR1 LNHNV, CDR2 YYDKDF (reference sequence). V was pared by 3 bases and J by 6 bases, with 6 bases between. CDR3 length: 12 amino acids. CDR3 bases: TGTGCCACCAGCAGGCTGGGTCAGCCCCAGCATTTT. It translates to CATSRLGQPQHF.

The rearrangement joins TRBV11-2 to TRBJ1-3; 7 bases line up with TRBD1. Germline CDR1 reads SGHAT; CDR2 reads FQNNGV. J was trimmed by 3 bases and V by 5 bases; bases with no gene match: 7. This CDR3 spans 15 amino acids. CDR3 region: CASSPDRVRGNTIYF. The DNA for the CDR3 is TGTGCCAGCAGCCCTGACAGGGTTCGTGGAAACACCATATATTTT.

This clonotype was detected only a few times. The genes are TRBV20-1 and TRBJ1-1, with TRBD1 matching over 8 bases. Losses at the gene ends were 5 bases for V and 5 bases for J; bases not matched to a gene: 7. The CDR3 is 13 residues long. CDR1 is DFQATT and CDR2 is SNEGSKA in the germline V gene (reference sequence). In DNA, the CDR3 is TGCAGTGCTCCGAACAGGGGGGGGACTGAAGCTTTCTTT. Translating gives CSAPNRGGTEAFF.

This clonotype was seen a few times. This chain joins TRBV7-2 and TRBJ1-1, with no clear D. V was shortened by 0 bases and J by 4 bases, with 6 bases between the two germline ends. The CDR3 extends over 13 amino acids. Germline V lookup: CDR1 SGHTA, CDR2 FQGNSA. CDR3 region: CASSLARTTEAFF. In DNA form, the CDR3 reads TGTGCCAGCAGCTTAGCGCGGACCACTGAAGCTTTCTTT.

This clonotype occurred a few times. V is TRBV20-1 and J is TRBJ1-5; D is unclear. The germline V and J ends were trimmed by 0 bases and 6 bases, with 12 bases remaining between them. Looked up from germline, CDR1 is DFQATT and CDR2 is SNEGSKA (reference sequence). There are 14 residues in the CDR3. The CDR3 reads CSARESPNSQPQHF. For the CDR3, the DNA is TGCAGTGCTAGAGAGTCCCCCAACTCTCAGCCCCAGCATTTT.

This clonotype appeared many times. The rearrangement links TRBV14 to TRBJ1-1; D unclear. V lost 4 bases and J 0 bases, leaving 6 bases between the germline ends. CDR1 is SGHDN, CDR2 FVKESK, per germline. This CDR3 spans 13 amino acids. CDR3 nucleotides: TGTGCCAGCAGCCCAACACTGAACACTGAAGCTTTCTTT. Translated: CASSPTLNTEAFF.

This sequence joins TRBV20-1 and TRBJ2-1; D assignment may be TRBD1 or TRBD2 (6 bases each). V was pared by 0 bases and J by 10 bases, with 22 bases between. Germline V gene sequence: CDR1 DFQATT, CDR2 SNEGSKA (reference sequence). This CDR3 contains 16 residues. Written as DNA, the CDR3 is TGCAGTGCTAGAGATCTGAGTATCGGGGGCTCTTACGAGCAGTTCTTC. Protein product: CSARDLSIGGSYEQFF.

The chain recombines TRBV29-1 with TRBJ1-1; D ambiguous. The germline V and J ends were trimmed by 3 bases and 4 bases, with 6 bases remaining between them. The CDR3 sequence is 11 residues long. Germline V gives CDR1 SQVTM, CDR2 ANQGSEA. The CDR3 protein is CSVDGRTEAFF. The CDR3 DNA sequence: TGCAGCGTTGACGGGCGCACTGAAGCTTTCTTT.

V is TRBV29-1 and J is TRBJ1-2, with 8 nucleotides matching TRBD1. Unmatched junction bases numbered 7, after V lost 3 bases and J lost 13 bases. This CDR3 spans 11 amino acids. CDR1 is SQVTM and CDR2 is ANQGSEA in the germline V gene. The CDR3 DNA is TGCAGCGTTGATTCTGGACAGGGAGGCACCTTC. It yields the protein CSVDSGQGGTF.

V is TRBV29-1 and J is TRBJ1-2; D is possibly TRBD1 (5 bases). Germline CDR1 and CDR2: SQVTM and ANQGSEA. The germline V and J ends were trimmed by 0 bases and 4 bases, with 12 bases remaining between them. This CDR3 is 14 amino acids long. The CDR3, as DNA: TGCAGCGTTGAAGAGGAGGAGGGGATCTATGGCTACACCTTC. It specifies CSVEEEEGIYGYTF. The whole variable domain, remainder taken from reference TRBV29-1 and TRBJ1-2, is SAVISQKPSRDICQRGTSLTIQCQVDSQVTMMFWYRQQPGQSLTLIATANQGSEATYESGFVIDKFPISRPNLTFSTLTVSNMSPEDSSIYLCSVEEEEGIYGYTFGSGTRLTVV.

This clonotype was found a few times. The J gene is TRBJ2-2, the V gene TRBV5-1, with 12 bases matching TRBD2. CDR3 size: 16 residues. Germline V lookup: CDR1 SGHRS, CDR2 YFSETQ. Germline trimming cut 3 bases from V and 6 bases from J; bases unmatched to any gene: 6. CDR3 in amino acids: CASSSLSSGRAGELFF. The DNA for the CDR3 is TGCGCCAGCAGCTCGCTCTCTAGCGGGAGGGCCGGGGAGCTGTTTTTT. The full variable domain, its missing parts supplied by reference TRBV5-1 and TRBJ2-2, is KAGVTQTPRYLIKTRGQQVTLSCSPISGHRSVSWYQQTPGQGLQFLFEYFSETQRNKGNFPGRFSGRQFSNSRSEMNVSTLELGDSALYLCASSSLSSGRAGELFFGEGSRLTVL.

This clonotype has ten or more counts. The chain carries TRBV12-3 or TRBV12-4 and TRBJ2-1; TRBD2 aligns across 10 bases. Trimming at V came to 3 bases and at J to 5 bases, leaving 1 base not matched to a gene. The length of the CDR3 is 14 residues. The CDR3 loop reads CASSFSGGHNEQFF. The CDR3 bases are TGTGCCAGCAGTTTTAGCGGGGGGCACAATGAGCAGTTCTTC.

To note about this clonotype: This may arise from a read error, as a much more abundant clone is one base away. The chain joins TRBV6-4 to TRBJ2-1, with 9 nucleotides matching TRBD2. After removal of 3 bases from V and 3 bases from J, the junction contained 3 bases not matched to a gene. Germline V gene data show CDR1 as MRHNA and CDR2 as SNTAGT. The CDR3 length is 15 residues. CDR3 residues: CASSETSGVYNEQFF. The CDR3 bases are TGTGCCAGCAGTGAGACTAGCGGAGTCTACAATGAGCAGTTCTTC.

This clonotype was found a few times. This chain joins TRBV10-3 and TRBJ1-2, with TRBD1 as a possible D gene (6 bases). There are 14 residues in the CDR3. The germline gives CDR1 ENHRY, CDR2 SYGVKD. V was clipped by 7 bases and J by 7 bases, with 19 bases between them. The CDR3 protein is CAIKPGQSVSGYTF. The CDR3 region has the DNA TGTGCCATCAAGCCTGGACAGTCCGTCAGTGGCTACACCTTC.

This clonotype has a handful of counts. This chain uses TRBV2 with TRBJ1-1; tentative D call: TRBD1 (5 bases). This CDR3 spans 14 amino acids. Trimming removed 2 bases from V and 4 bases from J, with 11 bases in between. Germline-derived CDR1 and CDR2 are SNHLY and FYNNEI. The CDR3 reads CASSERQGGTEAFF. The CDR3 DNA reads TGTGCCAGCAGTGAACGGCAGGGAGGCACTGAAGCTTTCTTT.

The rearrangement links TRBV18 to TRBJ1-4; the D is unclear. Trimming took off 1 base at V and 2 bases at J, with 5 bases between the two ends. The germline gives CDR1 KGHSH, CDR2 LQKENI. There are 14 residues in the CDR3. As DNA, the CDR3 is TGTGCCAGCTCACCACAGGGTACTAATGAAAAACTGTTTTTT. The encoded protein is CASSPQGTNEKLFF. Filled out from reference TRBV18 and TRBJ1-4, the complete variable domain reads NAGVMQNPRHLVRRRGQEARLRCSPMKGHSHVYWYRQLPEEGLKFMVYLQKENIIDESGMPKERFSAEFPKEGPSILRIQQVVRGDSAAYFCASSPQGTNEKLFFGSGTQLSVL.

The chain couples TRBV20-1 to TRBJ1-1; D perhaps matches TRBD1 (6 bases). CDR3 length equals 12 residues. V was pared by 6 bases and J by 3 bases, with 11 bases between. CDR1 and CDR2 (germline): DFQATT, SNEGSKA (reference sequence). The CDR3 region has the DNA TGCAGTGCGCCACAGGGCGACACTGAAGCTTTCTTT. Protein sequence: CSAPQGDTEAFF.

This clonotype was picked up a small number of times. The chain has TRBV10-3 and TRBJ2-3; D unresolved. The CDR3 consists of 13 residues. V lost 3 bases, J lost 8 bases, and 12 bases lay in between. CDR1 ENHRY and CDR2 SYGVKD come from the germline V gene. The CDR3 here is CAISDSTFTTQYF. CDR3 bases: TGTGCCATCAGTGACTCGACCTTTACTACGCAGTATTTT.

The V and J genes are TRBV5-1 and TRBJ1-2, with 7 bases that match TRBD1. CDR3 size: 20 residues. CDR1 and CDR2 (germline): SGHRS, YFSETQ. V gave up 2 bases and J gave up 4 bases; unmatched junction bases: 23. This CDR3 is CASSLGIYAGTARDLYGYTF. CDR3 bases: TGCGCCAGCAGCTTAGGCATTTATGCCGGGACAGCCAGGGACCTCTATGGCTACACCTTC.

V usage is TRBV29-1 and J usage is TRBJ1-4; TRBD1 matches 7 bases. This CDR3 spans 13 amino acids. CDR1 and CDR2 from the germline V gene are SQVTM and ANQGSEA. V dropped 7 bases and J dropped 3; count of bases not matched to a gene: 5. The CDR3 sequence: CSGRTGANEKLFF. The CDR3 region has the DNA TGCAGCGGAAGGACAGGAGCTAATGAAAAACTGTTTTTT.

The rearrangement links TRBV6-6 to TRBJ1-2; unclear D gene. This CDR3 spans 14 amino acids. Trimming removed 2 bases from V and 7 bases from J, with 14 bases in between. From germline, CDR1 is MNHNY and CDR2 SVGAGI (reference sequence). CDR3 in DNA: TGTGCCAGCAGTTACCGGTCGGTAGGAAGTGGCTACACCTTC. Amino acids: CASSYRSVGSGYTF.

The chain links TRBV29-1 to TRBJ1-1, with D possibly being TRBD1 (5 bases). Looked up from germline, CDR1 is SQVTM and CDR2 is ANQGSEA. The CDR3 has 13 residues. Trimming cost V 7 bases and J 0 bases, with 12 bases left between them. The CDR3 sequence is CSAETAVNTEAFF. CDR3 coding DNA: TGCAGCGCCGAGACAGCGGTGAACACTGAAGCTTTCTTT.

Only a few counts were recorded for this clonotype. The J gene is TRBJ2-3, the V gene TRBV5-1; tentative D call: TRBD2 (6 bases). V was shortened by 0 bases and J by 2 bases, with 13 bases between the two germline ends. This CDR3 has 16 residues. Germline V CDR1 and CDR2: SGHRS, YFSETQ. The CDR3 loop is CASSLVSSEYTDTQYF. The DNA for the CDR3 is TGCGCCAGCAGCTTGGTGTCTAGCGAATACACAGATACGCAGTATTTT.

A word on this clonotype: A read error is possible here, since a much larger clone lies one base away. This chain joins TRBV7-9 and TRBJ2-3; maybe TRBD2 (6 bases). Germline-derived CDR1 and CDR2 are SEHNR and FQNEAQ (reference sequence). V was shortened by 6 bases and J by 1 base, with 14 bases between the two germline ends. The CDR3 has 15 residues. CDR3 nucleotides: TGTGCCAGCAGATACTCTAGCGTGGGCACAGATACGCAGTATTTT. As protein: CASRYSSVGTDTQYF.

For this clonotype: A read error may explain this, as a much larger clone is one base away. The chain uses TRBV12-3 or TRBV12-4 and TRBJ1-1, with no clear D. Trimming pared 5 bases from V and 1 base from J, leaving 11 bases between. The CDR3 runs 14 residues. The CDR3 loop is CASSLSLTNTEAFF. For the CDR3, the DNA is TGTGCCAGCAGTCTCAGTCTAACGAACACTGAAGCTTTCTTT.

There are many counts of this clonotype. The chain uses TRBV20-1 and TRBJ1-1; D may be TRBD1 (6 bases). The germline V and J ends were trimmed by 3 bases and 11 bases, with 19 bases remaining between them. Germline lookup yields CDR1 DFQATT and CDR2 SNEGSKA (reference sequence). This CDR3 spans 13 amino acids. CDR3 in DNA: TGCAGTGCTAGGGAACCAGGGGCTGGTGTTGCTTTCTTT. It translates to CSAREPGAGVAFF.

The V call is TRBV2, the J call TRBJ2-1; 8 bases align to TRBD2. This CDR3 spans 14 amino acids. The germline V gene encodes CDR1 SNHLY and CDR2 FYNNEI. The trim removed 6 bases at V and 8 bases at J, leaving 9 bases unmatched. CDR3 bases: TGTGCCAGCAGGTTCGATAGCGGGGACGATGAGCAGTTCTTC. The encoded protein is CASRFDSGDDEQFF.